This T cell receptor (beta chain) originates from a study of CD8 T cells in Susac syndrome. Isolation of CD8+ and CD4+ T cells was performed negatively, whereas enrichment of TEMRA cells was done by FACS. The V gene's germline CDR1 is LGHNA and CDR2 YSLEER. Between the trimmed V and J ends, which lost 4 bases and 3 bases, there was a span of 9 bases. The CDR3 loop spans 13 amino acids. Random hexamers primed reverse transcription of about 0.45 to 1 ug RNA. With immunoSEQ multiplex PCR, TCR beta CDR3 was amplified across 54 Vbeta and 13 Jbeta. TCRdb reanalysed the immunoSEQ multiplex PCR reads using MiXCR and keeps one entry per CDR3 protein. Seen here are about 300,000 distinct CDR3 sequences, approximately 90% observed once, and the top ten hold around 0.18%.

The chain couples TRBV4-3 to TRBJ2-5; D gene unclear. The receptor was derived from a human donor with multiple sclerosis. Sample: CD8+ T cells from PBMCs. In DNA form, the CDR3 reads TGCGCCAGCAGCCCCCTCCTGGAAGAGACCCAGTACTTC. This codes for CASSPLLEETQYF.